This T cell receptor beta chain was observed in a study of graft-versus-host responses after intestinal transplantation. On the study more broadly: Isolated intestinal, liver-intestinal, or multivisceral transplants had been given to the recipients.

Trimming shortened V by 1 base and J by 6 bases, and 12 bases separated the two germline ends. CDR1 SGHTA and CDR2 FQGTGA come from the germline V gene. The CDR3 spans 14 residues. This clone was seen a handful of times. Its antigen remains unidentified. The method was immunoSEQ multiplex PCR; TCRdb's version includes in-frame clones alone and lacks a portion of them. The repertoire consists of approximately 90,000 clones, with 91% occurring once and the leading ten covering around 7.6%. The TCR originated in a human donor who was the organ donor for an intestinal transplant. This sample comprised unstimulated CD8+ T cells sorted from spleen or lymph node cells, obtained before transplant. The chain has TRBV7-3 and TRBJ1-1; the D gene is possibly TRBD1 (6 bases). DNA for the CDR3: TGTGCCAGCAGCTTAATCGCAGGGGACCCTGAAGCTTTCTTT. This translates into CASSLIAGDPEAFF.